This T cell receptor beta chain derives from a study of T cells after yellow fever vaccination. MiXCR, run by TCRdb on the 5' RACE reads, gives a single entry per CDR3 protein. The sample has a few hundred thousand distinct CDR3 sequences; around 4.1% are singletons. The table lists this clonotype with a few counts. The antigen is undetermined. With 3 bases clipped from V and 7 bases from J, the junction kept 9 bases outside the gene matches. The V gene's germline CDR1 is DFQATT and CDR2 SNEGSKA (reference sequence). This CDR3 spans 14 amino acids. General study findings and limits: Boosting was followed by the reappearance of most primary-vaccination clones (around 95% CD4, 85% to 90% CD8).

The receptor's source is a man aged 18-30 years who received the YFV17D yellow fever vaccine. V is TRBV20-1 and J is TRBJ1-5, with 7 bases fitting TRBD1. Material: PBMCs, obtained 5 days after the yellow fever booster vaccination. In DNA form, the CDR3 reads TGCAGTGCTAGTCTTGCGGGCAGGGGGCAGCCCCAGCATTTT. This gives the protein CSASLAGRGQPQHF.